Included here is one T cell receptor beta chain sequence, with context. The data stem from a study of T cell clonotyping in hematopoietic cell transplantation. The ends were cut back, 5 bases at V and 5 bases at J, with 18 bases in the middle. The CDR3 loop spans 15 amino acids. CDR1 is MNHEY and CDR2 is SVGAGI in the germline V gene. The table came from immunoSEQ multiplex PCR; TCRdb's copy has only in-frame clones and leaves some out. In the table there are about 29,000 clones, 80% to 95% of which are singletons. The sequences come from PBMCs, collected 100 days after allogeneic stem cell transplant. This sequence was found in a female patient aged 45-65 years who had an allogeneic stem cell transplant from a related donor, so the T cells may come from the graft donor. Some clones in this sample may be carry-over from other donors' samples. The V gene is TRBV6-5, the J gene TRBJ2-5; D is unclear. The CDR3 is CASSTTLRVAETQYF. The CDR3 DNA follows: TGTGCCAGCAGTACGACCCTCCGGGTGGCGGAGACCCAGTACTTC.